This T cell receptor beta chain originates from a study of T cells in tumors after PD-1 blockade (dated 2019 in TCRdb). In terms of the full investigation: Exclusion criteria were prior checkpoint blockade, use of systemic immunosuppressants, or recent radiotherapy or other anti-cancer therapy within 4 weeks. Treatment consisted of either cemiplimab 350 mg every 2 weeks or pembrolizumab 200 mg every 3 weeks. On average, tumor samples yielded tens of thousands of TCR templates (range about 554-99,264) and fewer than 7,500 unique clonotypes, approximately 20-fold deeper than single-cell TCR sequencing. A subset of patients also received ongoing daily vismodegib 150 mg during anti-PD-1 treatment. Using site-matched tumors from BCC or SCC patients sampled before and after anti-PD-1 therapy, the study carried out paired single-cell RNA and TCR sequencing. RECIST version 1.1 was the standard used to evaluate clinical response. Beyond this particular receptor, the publication reports: Most exhausted CD8+ clones that expanded after therapy were novel clonotypes not detected before treatment, suggesting clonal replacement instead of reinvigoration of pre-existing clones. Where the novel T cell clones came from was not identified, and possible sources could include lymphoid organs or rare unexpanded clones inside the tumor or in the tumor periphery. Comparisons between pre- and post-treatment samples were the only ones where clonal replacement appeared, with none seen between two pre-treatment samples, a pattern that argues against artifacts from biopsy timing or location. Roughly 37% of TCR clonotypes from the tumor were detected in blood, and certain novel exhausted tumor clones were present in blood collected before treatment, which suggests recruitment from the periphery.

The immunoSEQ platform was used for deep TCRbeta sequencing. For the original study's pipeline: Only productive rearrangements were exported from the immunoSEQ Analyzer for further analysis. A two-sided binomial test with a Bonferroni-corrected P below 0.01 was used to identify clones that significantly expanded or contracted between timepoints. T cell phenotypes were assigned to bulk TCRbeta clonotypes by matching the clonotypes to single-cell RNA+TCR-seq clones with the same TCRbeta sequence. Using bulk TCR sequencing data, clone enrichment in tumor was calculated by dividing a clone's tumor frequency by the same clone's PBMC frequency. GLIPH was used to sort TCRs into specificity groups, which are clusters of distinct TCRs that likely recognize common antigens through shared CDR3 motifs. In its TCRdb copy, this immuneACCESS table keeps in-frame sequences only and misses some clones. Where compared with another copy, unresolved V genes explain less than half of these, and the others have no known cause. The V and J calls and clone size are taken from that table; D and trimming were inferred from the DNA. This sample gives 10,000 to 15,000 clones in total; roughly three fifths of them show up just once. The top ten clonotypes cover 15% to 20% of the sample.

V gives up 5 bases and J gives up 9 bases, and the segment between their germline ends measures 12 bases. The CDR1 and CDR2 encoded by the germline V gene are MNHEY and SVGEGT. Including cysteine and phenylalanine, the CDR3 has 12 amino acids. The read is trimmed to its CDR3 DNA, 36 bases read in frame from base 1. Details on this clone: Its recognized antigen is unknown. No per-base quality is available; no much larger clone lies one base away.

Interpreted using the paper, the time point label stands for: before anti-PD-1 therapy. Before and after PD-1 blockade, tumor biopsies came from the same primary tumor, making the samples site-matched. Genomic DNA extracted from tumor biopsies or peripheral blood was used for bulk TCRbeta sequencing, with input ranging from about 600 ng to 6,004 ng. To detect rare clonotypes with greater sensitivity than single-cell TCR sequencing, bulk TCRbeta sequencing was done on the leftover biopsy material. Histologically proven advanced or metastatic basal or squamous cell carcinoma was present in all patients, all of whom were poor candidates for surgical resection. The basal cell carcinoma cohort comprised 10 or so patients, of whom about eight had bulk tumor TCR sequencing. Fresh biopsies came from the site of the primary tumor, and part of the tissue was kept in RNAlater for exome and bulk TCR sequencing.

The clonotype comes from a human donor with basal cell carcinoma. The V and J segments used are TRBV6-2 or TRBV6-3 and TRBJ2-3; no D gene call is confident. The sequencing used tumor tissue, collected before anti-PD-1 treatment. The DNA sequence follows: TGTGCCAGCAGTAACAGCCCAGGAACGCAGTATTTT. This gives the protein CASSNSPGTQYF.